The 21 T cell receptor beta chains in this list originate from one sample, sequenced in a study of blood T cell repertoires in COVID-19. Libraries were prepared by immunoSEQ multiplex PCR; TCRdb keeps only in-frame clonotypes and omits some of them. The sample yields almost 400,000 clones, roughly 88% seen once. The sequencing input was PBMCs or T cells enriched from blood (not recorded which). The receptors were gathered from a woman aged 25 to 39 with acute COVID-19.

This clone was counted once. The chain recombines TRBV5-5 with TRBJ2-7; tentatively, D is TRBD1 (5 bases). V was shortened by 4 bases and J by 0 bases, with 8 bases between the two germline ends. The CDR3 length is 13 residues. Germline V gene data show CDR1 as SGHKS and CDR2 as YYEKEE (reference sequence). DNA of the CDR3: TGTGCCAGCAGCGCAGGGATCTCCTACGAGCAGTACTTC. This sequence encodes CASSAGISYEQYF. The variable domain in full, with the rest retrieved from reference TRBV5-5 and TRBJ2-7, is DAGVTQSPTHLIKTRGQQVTLRCSPISGHKSVSWYQQVLGQGPQFIFQYYEKEERGRGNFPDRFSARQFPNYSSELNVNALLLGDSALYLCASSAGISYEQYFGPGTRLTVT.

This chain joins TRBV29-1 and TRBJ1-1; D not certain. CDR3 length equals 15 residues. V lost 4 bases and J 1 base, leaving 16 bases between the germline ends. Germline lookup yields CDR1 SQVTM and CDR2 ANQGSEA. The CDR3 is CSVAGLVFGNTEAFF. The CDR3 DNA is TGCAGCGTTGCCGGTCTGGTCTTTGGGAACACTGAAGCTTTCTTT.

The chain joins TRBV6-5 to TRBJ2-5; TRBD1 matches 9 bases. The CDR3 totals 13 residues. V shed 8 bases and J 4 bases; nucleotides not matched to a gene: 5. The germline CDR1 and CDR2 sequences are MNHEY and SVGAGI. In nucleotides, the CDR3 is TGTGCCAGCCACAGGGGGCCGCGAGAGACCCAGTACTTC. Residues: CASHRGPRETQYF.

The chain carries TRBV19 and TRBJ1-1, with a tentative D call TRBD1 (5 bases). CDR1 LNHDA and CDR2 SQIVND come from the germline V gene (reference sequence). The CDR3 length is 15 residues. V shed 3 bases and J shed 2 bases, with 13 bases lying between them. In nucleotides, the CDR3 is TGTGCCAGTAGTATCTCCGGGGGAGGAAACACTGAAGCTTTCTTT. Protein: CASSISGGGNTEAFF.

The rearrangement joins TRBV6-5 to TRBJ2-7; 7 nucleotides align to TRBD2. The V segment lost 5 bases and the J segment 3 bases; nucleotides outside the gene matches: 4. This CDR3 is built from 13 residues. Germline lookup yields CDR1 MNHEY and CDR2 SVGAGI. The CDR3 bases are TGTGCCAGCAGTAGGGACTACCGCTACGAGCAGTACTTC. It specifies CASSRDYRYEQYF.

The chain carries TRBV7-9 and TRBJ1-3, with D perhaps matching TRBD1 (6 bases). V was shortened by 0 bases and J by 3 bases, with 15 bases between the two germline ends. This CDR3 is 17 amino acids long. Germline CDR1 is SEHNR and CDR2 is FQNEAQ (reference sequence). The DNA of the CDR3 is TGTGCCAGCAGCTTAGCGGGTAGCAGGGGAAGTGGAAACACCATATATTTT. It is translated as CASSLAGSRGSGNTIYF.

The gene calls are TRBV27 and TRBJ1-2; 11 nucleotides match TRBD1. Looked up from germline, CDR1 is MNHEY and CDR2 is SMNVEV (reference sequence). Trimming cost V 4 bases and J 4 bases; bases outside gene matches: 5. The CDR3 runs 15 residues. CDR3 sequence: CASSSRTGGVYGYTF. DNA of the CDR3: TGTGCCAGCAGTTCCCGGACAGGGGGCGTCTATGGCTACACCTTC.

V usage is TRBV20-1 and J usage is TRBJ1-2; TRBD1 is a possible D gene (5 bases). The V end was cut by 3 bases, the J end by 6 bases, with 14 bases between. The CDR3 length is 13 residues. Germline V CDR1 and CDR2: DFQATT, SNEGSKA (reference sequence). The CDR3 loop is CSASRQSTDGYTF. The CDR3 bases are TGCAGTGCTAGTCGACAGTCGACTGATGGCTACACCTTC.

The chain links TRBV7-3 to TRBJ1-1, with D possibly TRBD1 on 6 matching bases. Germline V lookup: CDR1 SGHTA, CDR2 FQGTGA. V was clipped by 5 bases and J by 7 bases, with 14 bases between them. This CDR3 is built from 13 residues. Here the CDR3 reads CASSLQGNGEAFF. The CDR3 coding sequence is TGTGCCAGCAGCCTCCAGGGGAATGGTGAAGCTTTCTTT.

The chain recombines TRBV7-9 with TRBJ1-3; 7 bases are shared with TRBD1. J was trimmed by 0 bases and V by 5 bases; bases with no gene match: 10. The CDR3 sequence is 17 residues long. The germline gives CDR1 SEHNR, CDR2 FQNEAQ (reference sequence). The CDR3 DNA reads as TGTGCCAGCAGCCCCACCCCGGGACAGTACTCTGGAAACACCATATATTTT. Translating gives CASSPTPGQYSGNTIYF.

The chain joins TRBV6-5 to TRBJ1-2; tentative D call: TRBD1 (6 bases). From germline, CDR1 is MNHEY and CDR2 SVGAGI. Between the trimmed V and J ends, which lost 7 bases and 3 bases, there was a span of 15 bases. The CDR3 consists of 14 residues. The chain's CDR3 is CASMGAPQYYGYTF. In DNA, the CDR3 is TGTGCCAGCATGGGGGCTCCACAGTACTATGGCTACACCTTC.

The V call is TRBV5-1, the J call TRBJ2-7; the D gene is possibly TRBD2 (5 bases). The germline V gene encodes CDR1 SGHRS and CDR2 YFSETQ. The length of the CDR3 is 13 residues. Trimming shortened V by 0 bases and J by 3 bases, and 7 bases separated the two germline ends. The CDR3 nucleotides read TGCGCCAGCAGCTTGGACCGGGACTACGAGCAGTACTTC. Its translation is CASSLDRDYEQYF.

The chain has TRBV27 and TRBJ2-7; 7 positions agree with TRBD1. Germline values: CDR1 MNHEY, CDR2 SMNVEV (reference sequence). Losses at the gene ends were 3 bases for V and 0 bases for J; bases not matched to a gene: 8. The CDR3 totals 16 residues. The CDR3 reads CASSFLGQVDSYEQYF. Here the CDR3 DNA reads TGTGCCAGCAGTTTTCTCGGACAGGTGGACTCCTACGAGCAGTACTTC.

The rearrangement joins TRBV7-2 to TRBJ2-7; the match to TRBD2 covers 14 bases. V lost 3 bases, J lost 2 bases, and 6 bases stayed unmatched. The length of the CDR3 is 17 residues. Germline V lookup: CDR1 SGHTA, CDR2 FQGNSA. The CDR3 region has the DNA TGTGCCAGCAGCTTCCGACTAGCGGGGGGGTCAACCTACGAGCAGTACTTC. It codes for CASSFRLAGGSTYEQYF.

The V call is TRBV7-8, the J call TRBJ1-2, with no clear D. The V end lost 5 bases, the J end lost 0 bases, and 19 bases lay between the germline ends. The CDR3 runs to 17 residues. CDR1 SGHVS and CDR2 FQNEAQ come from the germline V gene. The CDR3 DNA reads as TGTGCCAGCAGCGCTGACAAACCCCAGGCTTCTAACTATGGCTACACCTTC. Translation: CASSADKPQASNYGYTF.

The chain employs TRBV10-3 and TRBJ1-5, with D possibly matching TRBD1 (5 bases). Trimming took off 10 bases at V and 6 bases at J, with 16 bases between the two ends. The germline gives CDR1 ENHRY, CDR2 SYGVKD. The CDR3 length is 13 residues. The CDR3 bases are TGTGCCACCGAGATGGGGCCAGGTCAGCCCCAGCATTTT. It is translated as CATEMGPGQPQHF.

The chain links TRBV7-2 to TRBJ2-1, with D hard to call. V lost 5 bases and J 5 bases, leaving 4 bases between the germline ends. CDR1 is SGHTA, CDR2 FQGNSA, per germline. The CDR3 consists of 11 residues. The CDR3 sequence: CASSPDNEQFF. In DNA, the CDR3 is TGTGCCAGCAGCCCAGACAATGAGCAGTTCTTC. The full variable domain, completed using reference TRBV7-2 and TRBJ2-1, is GAGVSQSPSNKVTEKGKDVELRCDPISGHTALYWYRQSLGQGLEFLIYFQGNSAPDKSGLPSDRFSAERTGGSVSTLTIQRTQQEDSAVYLCASSPDNEQFFGPGTRLTVL.

The CDR3 bases are TGTGCCATCAGGGACAGCGGCTCTGGAAACACCATATATTTT. Protein product: CAIRDSGSGNTIYF. The J gene is TRBJ1-3, the V gene TRBV10-3; possible D gene TRBD1, 6 bases. Looked up from germline, CDR1 is ENHRY and CDR2 is SYGVKD. The CDR3 runs to 14 residues. With 6 bases removed from V and 0 bases from J, the gap between germline ends came to 9 bases.

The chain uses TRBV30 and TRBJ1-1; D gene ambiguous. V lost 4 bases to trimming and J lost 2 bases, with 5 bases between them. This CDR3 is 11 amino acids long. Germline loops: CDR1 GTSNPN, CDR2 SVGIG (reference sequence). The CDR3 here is CAWKTNTEAFF. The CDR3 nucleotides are TGTGCCTGGAAAACTAACACTGAAGCTTTCTTT.

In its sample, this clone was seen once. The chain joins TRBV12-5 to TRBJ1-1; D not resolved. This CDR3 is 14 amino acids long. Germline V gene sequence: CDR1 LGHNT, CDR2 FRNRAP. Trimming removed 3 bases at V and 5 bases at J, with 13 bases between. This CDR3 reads CASGLWGSGTEAFF. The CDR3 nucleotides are TGTGCTAGTGGTTTATGGGGTTCGGGAACTGAAGCTTTCTTT.

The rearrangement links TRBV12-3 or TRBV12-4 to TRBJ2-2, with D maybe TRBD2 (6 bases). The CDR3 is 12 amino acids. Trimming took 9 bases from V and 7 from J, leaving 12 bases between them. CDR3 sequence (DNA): TGTGCCAGTGTTAGCGGAGGCGGGGAGCTGTTTTTT. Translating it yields CASVSGGGELFF.